Listed here are 17 T cell receptor beta chains from one sample, sequenced in a study of blood T cell repertoires in COVID-19. Generated by immunoSEQ multiplex PCR, the TCRdb table keeps only in-frame clones and is missing some. Of 300,000 to 450,000 clones detected, approximately 80% appear once; the ten largest clones hold about 1%. Sequencing was done on a sample of peripheral blood. These receptors originate from a human donor with acute or convalescent COVID-19. The donor label of this sample is uncertain.

This chain connects TRBV18 to TRBJ1-5; tentative D call: TRBD1 (5 bases). With 3 bases removed from V and 7 bases from J, the gap between germline ends came to 13 bases. CDR1 and CDR2 (germline): KGHSH, LQKENI. This CDR3 is 14 amino acids long. CDR3 region: CASSPGRGDQPQHF. The CDR3 nucleotides are TGTGCCAGCTCACCGGGGAGGGGTGACCAGCCCCAGCATTTT.

The rearrangement uses TRBV6-1 and TRBJ2-6, with 10 bases lining up with TRBD1. CDR3 size: 19 residues. From germline, CDR1 is MNHNS and CDR2 SASEGT. The V and J ends lost 4 bases and 2 bases, in that order; junction bases with no gene match: 11. Here the CDR3 DNA reads TGTGCCAGCAGTGGCAGAATGACAGGGGGCGTAGCTGGGGCCAACGTCCTGACTTTC. This translates into CASSGRMTGGVAGANVLTF.

The gene calls are TRBV5-6 and TRBJ1-5; D unclear. CDR3 length: 14 amino acids. Per the germline V gene, CDR1 is SGHDT and CDR2 is YYEEEE. The V end lost 2 bases, the J end lost 5 bases, and 11 bases lay between the germline ends. CDR3 residues: CASSFRGVYQPQHF. In DNA form, the CDR3 reads TGTGCCAGCAGCTTTCGGGGAGTTTATCAGCCCCAGCATTTT. Looking up the rest from reference TRBV5-6 and TRBJ1-5 gives the full variable domain: DAGVTQSPTHLIKTRGQQVTLRCSPKSGHDTVSWYQQALGQGPQFIFQYYEEEERQRGNFPDRFSGHQFPNYSSELNVNALLLGDSALYLCASSFRGVYQPQHFGDGTRLSIL.

This clone appeared once. The rearrangement links TRBV5-5 to TRBJ2-3, with 10 bases fitting TRBD2. Germline V gene lookup returns CDR1 SGHKS and CDR2 YYEKEE (reference sequence). The CDR3 runs to 15 residues. V lost 4 bases and J lost 1; bases outside the gene matches: 3. CDR3 in DNA: TGTGCCAGCAGCGTCGGGACTAGCGGCACAGATACGCAGTATTTT. It codes for CASSVGTSGTDTQYF.

The chain couples TRBV5-6 to TRBJ2-7; D is perhaps TRBD1 (5 bases). The CDR3 is made up of 17 amino acids. The V and J ends lost 3 bases and 9 bases respectively, with 28 bases between them. Germline CDR1 and CDR2: SGHDT and YYEEEE. CDR3 nucleotides: TGTGCCAGCAGCTACGAAGGATTAGAGCAGGGTTCTTTACGGCAGTACTTC. Translated: CASSYEGLEQGSLRQYF.

This clone was recorded a few times. The DNA of the CDR3 is TGTGCCTGGAGTCCCCCCGCCGGGACAGGGGGCTATGGCTACACCTTC. Translating gives CAWSPPAGTGGYGYTF. The genes are TRBV30 and TRBJ1-2; TRBD1 agrees at 11 bases. The CDR3 is made up of 16 amino acids. V lost 2 bases, J lost 4 bases, and 9 bases stayed unmatched. In germline, CDR1 is GTSNPN, CDR2 SVGIG (reference sequence).

The V and J genes are TRBV6-5 and TRBJ2-5; TRBD2 is a possible D gene (5 bases). This CDR3 has 13 amino acids. V was cut by 7 bases and J by 3 bases, with 12 bases left in between. CDR1 MNHEY and CDR2 SVGAGI come from the germline V gene. In DNA, the CDR3 is TGTGCCAGCACACCAAGCGGCAAAGAGACCCAGTACTTC. Amino acids: CASTPSGKETQYF.

The chain has TRBV30 and TRBJ1-4; D gene unclear. The germline gives CDR1 GTSNPN, CDR2 SVGIG (reference sequence). The CDR3 contains 13 residues. The V end was cut by 6 bases, the J end by 5 bases, with 13 bases between. DNA for the CDR3: TGTGCCTGCATAGAAATCGCGAATGAAAAACTGTTTTTT. This translates into CACIEIANEKLFF.

The chain uses TRBV7-9 and TRBJ1-1; D is unresolved. CDR1 SEHNR and CDR2 FQNEAQ come from the germline V gene (reference sequence). This CDR3 comprises 16 residues. V lost 5 bases to trimming and J lost 2 bases, with 18 bases between them. This CDR3 is CASSPPVRAGNTEAFF. The CDR3 bases are TGTGCCAGCAGCCCCCCCGTGAGGGCGGGAAACACTGAAGCTTTCTTT.

The chain employs TRBV7-9 and TRBJ1-6; TRBD1 agrees at 9 bases. V trimming: 5 bases; J trimming: 11 bases; junction bases outside the gene matches: 4. CDR3 length: 13 residues. The germline V gene encodes CDR1 SEHNR and CDR2 FQNEAQ (reference sequence). This CDR3 reads CASSPDRGPPLHF. In nucleotides, the CDR3 is TGTGCCAGCAGCCCGGACAGGGGCCCACCCCTCCACTTT.

The CDR3 sequence is CASSPAGNEQFF. The DNA for the CDR3 is TGTGCCAGCTCACCAGCGGGAAATGAGCAGTTCTTC. The gene calls are TRBV18 and TRBJ2-1, with a tentative D call TRBD2 (6 bases). CDR3 length equals 12 residues. Germline V gives CDR1 KGHSH, CDR2 LQKENI. V lost 2 bases and J lost 7, with 6 bases in between.

V gene TRBV10-3 combines with J gene TRBJ1-2, with D tentatively TRBD1 (5 bases). V shed 4 bases and J shed 2 bases, with 11 bases lying between them. The V gene's germline CDR1 is ENHRY and CDR2 SYGVKD. There are 14 residues in the CDR3. In DNA, the CDR3 is TGTGCCATCAGTGCCGGGGGGAGCAACTATGGCTACACCTTC. Its translation is CAISAGGSNYGYTF.

Only a few counts were recorded for this clone. This rearrangement joins TRBV18 to TRBJ1-2; D may be TRBD1 (6 bases). This CDR3 region has 16 residues. Per germline, CDR1 KGHSH and CDR2 LQKENI. The V and J ends lost 3 bases and 6 bases respectively, with 20 bases between them. This CDR3 is CASSPQNSGGRHGYTF. CDR3 coding DNA: TGTGCCAGCTCACCCCAGAACAGCGGGGGCCGTCATGGCTACACCTTC.

The rearrangement joins TRBV3-1 (or the pseudogene TRBV3-2) to TRBJ1-2, with 8 bases lining up with TRBD1. CDR1 and CDR2 from the germline V gene are LGHDT and YNNKEL (reference sequence). J was trimmed by 4 bases and V by 4 bases; bases with no gene match: 14. The CDR3 sequence is 17 residues long. The CDR3 here is CASSPDRGHRGSYGYTF. CDR3 nucleotides: TGTGCCAGCAGCCCCGACAGGGGCCACCGGGGCTCCTATGGCTACACCTTC.

This sequence joins TRBV5-5 and TRBJ2-7, with TRBD1 matching over 8 bases. The CDR3 length is 17 residues. The V gene's germline CDR1 is SGHKS and CDR2 YYEKEE (reference sequence). V shed 5 bases and J 0 bases; nucleotides not matched to a gene: 13. For the CDR3, the DNA is TGTGCCAGCAGGAGAGGAGGACAGGGTTGGGGCTCCTACGAGCAGTACTTC. It specifies CASRRGGQGWGSYEQYF. Combining the CDR3 with reference TRBV5-5 and TRBJ2-7 gives the whole variable domain DAGVTQSPTHLIKTRGQQVTLRCSPISGHKSVSWYQQVLGQGPQFIFQYYEKEERGRGNFPDRFSARQFPNYSSELNVNALLLGDSALYLCASRRGGQGWGSYEQYFGPGTRLTVT.

This chain links TRBV6-5 with TRBJ1-1; D is perhaps TRBD1 (5 bases). Deletions cut 7 bases from V and 2 bases from J, with 17 bases between. The germline V gene encodes CDR1 MNHEY and CDR2 SVGAGI. There are 15 residues in the CDR3. CDR3 nucleotides: TGTGCCAGCAAAAGGGACCGGGAGCTAAACACTGAAGCTTTCTTT. The encoded protein is CASKRDRELNTEAFF.

As DNA, the CDR3 is TGTGCCAGCAAGCGTACCGGGACAGGGTCCTACAATGAGCAGTTCTTC. Translation: CASKRTGTGSYNEQFF. V and J are TRBV27 and TRBJ2-1; 9 nucleotides align to TRBD1. The CDR3 has 16 residues. With V trimmed by 7 bases and J by 1 base, 8 bases remained unmatched. The germline gives CDR1 MNHEY, CDR2 SMNVEV (reference sequence).